The 31 T cell receptor beta chains below come from one sample, sequenced in a study of blood T cell repertoires in COVID-19. TCRdb's table, derived via immunoSEQ multiplex PCR, lists solely in-frame clones and lacks some. The sample lists approximately 300,000 clones, nearly 90% occurring once. The material sequenced was PBMCs or T cells enriched from blood (not recorded which). The receptors come from a woman under 40 who had recovered from COVID-19.

V and J are TRBV7-2 and TRBJ1-3, with D possibly being TRBD1 (6 bases). The CDR3 spans 14 residues. Trimming took off 5 bases at V and 7 bases at J, with 15 bases between the two ends. Germline loops: CDR1 SGHTA, CDR2 FQGNSA. The CDR3 DNA reads as TGTGCCAGCAGCACCGGACAGTTACTGAACACCATATATTTT. Protein sequence: CASSTGQLLNTIYF.

The V gene is TRBV7-9, the J gene TRBJ1-5; 9 bases agree with TRBD1. With V trimmed by 5 bases and J by 6 bases, 8 bases remained unmatched. The germline gives CDR1 SEHNR, CDR2 FQNEAQ (reference sequence). CDR3 length: 15 amino acids. The CDR3 DNA sequence: TGTGCCAGCAGCCCACAGGGGGCGCGGGGTCAGCCCCAGCATTTT. As protein: CASSPQGARGQPQHF.

V and J are TRBV6-4 and TRBJ2-1; possible D gene TRBD1, 5 bases. Per germline, CDR1 MRHNA and CDR2 SNTAGT. The ends were cut back, 2 bases at V and 4 bases at J, with 9 bases in the middle. The CDR3 has 14 amino acids. CDR3 sequence: CASSDGADYNEQFF. DNA for the CDR3: TGTGCCAGCAGTGACGGGGCAGATTACAATGAGCAGTTCTTC.

The chain combines TRBV2 with TRBJ2-7; possible D gene TRBD1, 5 bases. Germline loops: CDR1 SNHLY, CDR2 FYNNEI. With 8 bases removed from V and 3 bases from J, the gap between germline ends came to 11 bases. The CDR3 sequence is 12 residues long. In DNA, the CDR3 is TGTGCCAGCTCCAGGGATTTCTACGAGCAGTACTTC. It specifies CASSRDFYEQYF.

V is TRBV7-8 and J is TRBJ2-5; 11 bases are shared with TRBD1. The junction had 8 bases not matched to a gene; V was cut back by 3 bases and J by 5 bases. Per the germline V gene, CDR1 is SGHVS and CDR2 is FQNEAQ. The length of the CDR3 is 16 residues. The CDR3 loop reads CASSFGDRGTSETQYF. DNA for the CDR3: TGTGCCAGCAGCTTCGGGGACAGGGGGACATCGGAGACCCAGTACTTC.

The table lists this clone with a count of one. This chain connects TRBV6-2 or TRBV6-3 to TRBJ1-5, with 8 bases lining up with TRBD1. Germline values: CDR1 MNHEY, CDR2 SVGEGT. The CDR3 is 13 residues long. The ends lost 5 bases at V and 5 bases at J; junction bases unmatched: 2. The CDR3 protein is CASSQDRDQPQHF. The CDR3 bases are TGTGCCAGCAGTCAGGACAGGGATCAGCCCCAGCATTTT.

The sample holds a few counts of this clone. One end of the junction varies from germline; a read error may be responsible. The rearrangement joins TRBV7-3 to TRBJ1-2, with D hard to call. The CDR3 is made up of 10 amino acids. CDR1 and CDR2 from the germline V gene are SGHTA and FQGTGA. DNA for the CDR3: TGTGCCAGCAGCCCCCCTCTGGGCCCCTTC. It yields the protein CASSPPLGPF.

The chain couples TRBV29-1 to TRBJ2-5; 8 bases agree with TRBD2. Trimming removed 4 bases from V and 5 bases from J; junction bases left unmatched: 6. CDR1 is SQVTM, CDR2 ANQGSEA, per germline. The CDR3 runs to 13 residues. The chain's CDR3 is CSVGAPGGETQYF. In DNA form, the CDR3 reads TGCAGCGTTGGGGCTCCGGGGGGGGAGACCCAGTACTTC.

V is TRBV9 and J is TRBJ2-7, with 11 bases identical to TRBD1. The CDR3 consists of 15 residues. J lost 2 bases, V lost 2 bases, and 3 bases had no gene match. Germline V gives CDR1 SGDLS, CDR2 YYNGEE. Here the CDR3 reads CASSVGTGGTYEQYF. The DNA of the CDR3 is TGTGCCAGCAGCGTGGGGACAGGGGGGACCTACGAGCAGTACTTC. Variable domain in full (rest from reference TRBV9 and TRBJ2-7): DSGVTQTPKHLITATGQRVTLRCSPRSGDLSVYWYQQSLDQGLQFLIQYYNGEERAKGNILERFSAQQFPDLHSELNLSSLELGDSALYFCASSVGTGGTYEQYFGPGTRLTVT.

DNA for the CDR3: TGTGCCAGCAGTATCACAGGGCTGAATGGCTACACCTTC. As protein: CASSITGLNGYTF. J is TRBJ1-2 and V is TRBV6-5; tentative D call: TRBD1 (6 bases). CDR1 and CDR2 from the germline V gene are MNHEY and SVGAGI. The CDR3 spans 13 residues. V dropped 5 bases and J dropped 6 bases, with 13 bases sitting between them.

The V call is TRBV7-6, the J call TRBJ1-2; 9 bases are shared with TRBD1. Germline-derived CDR1 and CDR2 are SGHVS and FNYEAQ. The CDR3 has 18 residues. J was trimmed by 5 bases and V by 1 base; bases with no gene match: 14. Here the CDR3 reads CASSLGTGQGLSGYGYTF. As DNA, the CDR3 is TGTGCCAGCAGCTTAGGAACGGGACAGGGACTGAGTGGGTATGGCTACACCTTC.

This chain links TRBV4-3 with TRBJ1-6; D is unresolved. V lost 0 bases and J lost 9, with 9 bases in between. This CDR3 has 14 amino acids. Germline assignment: CDR1 LGHNA and CDR2 YSLEER. DNA for the CDR3: TGCGCCAGCAGCCAAGAGCCAGTTGGTTCACCCCTCCACTTT. The encoded protein is CASSQEPVGSPLHF.

The CDR3 loop is CASSQPGQSNSPLHF. DNA of the CDR3: TGCGCCAGCAGCCAACCTGGACAGAGTAATTCACCCCTCCACTTT. The chain recombines TRBV4-1 with TRBJ1-6, with a possible D match to TRBD1 (6 bases). Looked up from germline, CDR1 is MGHRA and CDR2 is YSYEKL. The CDR3 runs 15 residues. V was trimmed by 2 bases and J by 6 bases, leaving 11 bases between them.

V usage is TRBV27 and J usage is TRBJ1-6; perhaps TRBD1 as D (5 bases). CDR3 length: 14 residues. V gave up 6 bases and J gave up 4 bases, with 10 bases separating them. Germline CDR1 reads MNHEY; CDR2 reads SMNVEV (reference sequence). The CDR3 nucleotides read TGTGCCAGCAGCCGGGGGTCTTATAATTCACCCCTCCACTTT. Its protein product is CASSRGSYNSPLHF.

The chain employs TRBV2 and TRBJ1-5; 9 positions match TRBD1. CDR3 length: 14 residues. Per germline, CDR1 SNHLY and CDR2 FYNNEI. The trim removed 6 bases at V and 5 bases at J, leaving 5 bases unmatched. The CDR3: CASSRQGGHQPQHF. The CDR3 bases are TGTGCCAGCAGCCGACAGGGGGGGCATCAGCCCCAGCATTTT.

To note about this clone: Within the sample, other DNA sequences also encode this same CDR3. The gene calls are TRBV6-5 and TRBJ1-2, with TRBD1 as a possible D gene (5 bases). CDR3 size: 13 residues. Germline loops: CDR1 MNHEY, CDR2 SVGAGI. The ends were cut back, 2 bases at V and 5 bases at J, with 9 bases in the middle. CDR3 nucleotide sequence: TGTGCCAGCAGTTACGGGGGGTCGTATGGCTACACCTTC. Protein sequence: CASSYGGSYGYTF.

This chain links TRBV29-1 with TRBJ1-2; D uncertain. The CDR3 extends over 12 amino acids. Per germline, CDR1 SQVTM and CDR2 ANQGSEA. This CDR3 is CGGSAANYGYTF. CDR3 bases: TGCGGAGGGAGTGCGGCTAACTATGGCTACACCTTC.

This chain connects TRBV27 to TRBJ1-4, with D maybe TRBD1 (5 bases). Between the trimmed V and J ends, which lost 2 bases and 8 bases, there was a span of 15 bases. CDR3 size: 15 residues. Looked up from germline, CDR1 is MNHEY and CDR2 is SMNVEV (reference sequence). For the CDR3, the DNA is TGTGCCAGCAGTTTAGGGGTCAGGGCCTCGGAAAAACTGTTTTTT. Its translation is CASSLGVRASEKLFF. Using reference TRBV27 and TRBJ1-4 for the parts outside the CDR3, the full variable domain is EAQVTQNPRYLITVTGKKLTVTCSQNMNHEYMSWYRQDPGLGLRQIYYSMNVEVTDKGDVPEGYKVSRKEKRNFPLILESPSPNQTSLYFCASSLGVRASEKLFFGSGTQLSVL.

V usage is TRBV7-8 and J usage is TRBJ1-5; 8 bases map to TRBD1. Per germline, CDR1 SGHVS and CDR2 FQNEAQ. The CDR3 has 15 residues. Losses at the gene ends were 3 bases for V and 7 bases for J; bases not matched to a gene: 8. CDR3 nucleotides: TGTGCCAGCAGCTTCGGACAGGGACCTAGGCAGCCCCAGCATTTT. Protein: CASSFGQGPRQPQHF. The entire variable domain, with the rest obtained from reference TRBV7-8 and TRBJ1-5, is as follows: GAGVSQSPRYKVAKRGQDVALRCDPISGHVSLFWYQQALGQGPEFLTYFQNEAQLDKSGLPSDRFFAERPEGSVSTLKIQRTQQEDSAVYLCASSFGQGPRQPQHFGDGTRLSIL.

V usage is TRBV7-8 and J usage is TRBJ2-7, with unresolved D. V was shortened by 5 bases and J by 3 bases, with 14 bases between the two germline ends. The CDR3 is 14 amino acids. Germline-derived CDR1 and CDR2 are SGHVS and FQNEAQ. The CDR3 reads CASSAFGDDYEQYF. The CDR3 nucleotides are TGTGCCAGCAGCGCTTTTGGAGACGACTACGAGCAGTACTTC.

This chain links TRBV6-5 with TRBJ2-2, with unresolved D. CDR3 size: 14 residues. The germline gives CDR1 MNHEY, CDR2 SVGAGI. Trimming stripped 2 bases from V and 4 bases from J, with 8 bases between. This CDR3 reads CASSYTPGTGELFF. The CDR3 nucleotides read TGTGCCAGCAGTTACACCCCGGGCACCGGGGAGCTGTTTTTT.

The rearrangement uses TRBV27 and TRBJ2-5; 8 bases line up with TRBD2. Trimming took 2 bases from V and 2 from J; bases not matched to a gene: 10. The CDR3 has 17 amino acids. Germline CDR1 is MNHEY and CDR2 is SMNVEV (reference sequence). The CDR3: CASSLGLAHRRQETQYF. As DNA, the CDR3 is TGTGCCAGCAGTTTAGGACTAGCCCACCGAAGGCAAGAGACCCAGTACTTC.

The gene calls are TRBV15 and TRBJ1-2; tentative D call: TRBD1 (6 bases). CDR3 length: 15 amino acids. Per the germline V gene, CDR1 is LNHNV and CDR2 is YYDKDF (reference sequence). V lost 4 bases and J 2 bases, leaving 14 bases between the germline ends. The CDR3 loop reads CATSTPYRANYGYTF. CDR3 in DNA: TGTGCCACCAGCACCCCTTACAGGGCCAACTATGGCTACACCTTC. The whole variable domain, remainder taken from reference TRBV15 and TRBJ1-2, is DAMVIQNPRYQVTQFGKPVTLSCSQTLNHNVMYWYQQKSSQAPKLLFHYYDKDFNNEADTPDNFQSRRPNTSFCFLDIRSPGLGDTAMYLCATSTPYRANYGYTFGSGTRLTVV.

The genes are TRBV25-1 and TRBJ2-3, with 8 bases that match TRBD2. The CDR3 is 17 amino acids. V shed 3 bases and J 3 bases; nucleotides not matched to a gene: 11. From germline, CDR1 is MGHDK and CDR2 SYGVNS. CDR3 loop: CASSDSMAGGGTDTQYF. The CDR3 bases are TGTGCCAGCAGTGATAGTATGGCGGGGGGAGGGACAGATACGCAGTATTTT.

The gene calls are TRBV12-5 and TRBJ2-6; a possible D gene is TRBD2 (6 bases). The germline V and J ends were trimmed by 1 base and 0 bases, with 22 bases remaining between them. Per the germline V gene, CDR1 is LGHNT and CDR2 is FRNRAP. The CDR3 covers 21 residues. This chain's CDR3 is CASGLAARDFRNYSGANVLTF. The CDR3 DNA reads TGTGCTAGTGGTTTGGCCGCCCGGGACTTTCGAAACTACTCTGGGGCCAACGTCCTGACTTTC.

The chain is built from TRBV6-1 and TRBJ1-6; D is unresolved. V was shortened by 2 bases and J by 7 bases, with 15 bases between the two germline ends. The CDR3 has 16 amino acids. The germline V gene has CDR1 MNHNS and CDR2 SASEGT. This chain's CDR3 is CASSEIDYGRNSPLHF. Here the CDR3 DNA reads TGTGCCAGCAGTGAAATCGACTATGGAAGGAATTCACCCCTCCACTTT.

This clone was seen only once. The DNA of the CDR3 is TGTGCCAGCAGCCCCTTACAGGGACCCTTAGGAAACACCATATATTTT. Encoded protein: CASSPLQGPLGNTIYF. The rearrangement uses TRBV11-2 and TRBJ1-3, with D possibly matching TRBD1 (6 bases). From germline, CDR1 is SGHAT and CDR2 FQNNGV. Trimming took off 5 bases at V and 4 bases at J, with 18 bases between the two ends. The CDR3 extends over 16 amino acids.

J is TRBJ1-5 and V is TRBV6-2 or TRBV6-3; 9 positions agree with TRBD1. Germline CDR1 reads MNHEY; CDR2 reads SVGEGT. J gave up 1 base and V 3 bases, and 13 bases lay outside the gene matches. This CDR3 contains 19 residues. CDR3 coding DNA: TGTGCCAGCAGTTATCACGGGACAGGGAGAGTCGGAAGCAATCAGCCCCAGCATTTT. It codes for CASSYHGTGRVGSNQPQHF.

This rearrangement joins TRBV3-1 (or the pseudogene TRBV3-2) to TRBJ2-5, with D hard to call. The V gene's germline CDR1 is LGHDT and CDR2 YNNKEL (reference sequence). V was clipped by 1 base and J by 7 bases, with 10 bases between them. CDR3 length equals 13 residues. CDR3 loop: CASSQGRPGTQYF. In nucleotides, the CDR3 is TGTGCCAGCAGCCAAGGACGGCCGGGGACCCAGTACTTC.

V and J are TRBV21-1 and TRBJ2-6; the D call in the table, TRBD2, was not verified against the DNA. TRBV21-1 is a documented pseudogene. The CDR3 is 16 amino acids. CDR3 loop: CASTAERTSGANVLTF. CDR3 DNA: TGTGCCAGCACAGCGGAGAGGACCTCTGGGGCCAACGTCCTGACTTTC.

The chain recombines TRBV4-2 with TRBJ1-2; a weak D match, TRBD1 (5 bases). CDR3 length: 14 amino acids. V was pared by 3 bases and J by 6 bases, with 14 bases between. Germline V gene data show CDR1 as LGHNA and CDR2 as YNFKEQ. The CDR3 DNA reads TGTGCCAGCAGCCACCCGGACACCCCTAATGGCTACACCTTC. Its translation: CASSHPDTPNGYTF.